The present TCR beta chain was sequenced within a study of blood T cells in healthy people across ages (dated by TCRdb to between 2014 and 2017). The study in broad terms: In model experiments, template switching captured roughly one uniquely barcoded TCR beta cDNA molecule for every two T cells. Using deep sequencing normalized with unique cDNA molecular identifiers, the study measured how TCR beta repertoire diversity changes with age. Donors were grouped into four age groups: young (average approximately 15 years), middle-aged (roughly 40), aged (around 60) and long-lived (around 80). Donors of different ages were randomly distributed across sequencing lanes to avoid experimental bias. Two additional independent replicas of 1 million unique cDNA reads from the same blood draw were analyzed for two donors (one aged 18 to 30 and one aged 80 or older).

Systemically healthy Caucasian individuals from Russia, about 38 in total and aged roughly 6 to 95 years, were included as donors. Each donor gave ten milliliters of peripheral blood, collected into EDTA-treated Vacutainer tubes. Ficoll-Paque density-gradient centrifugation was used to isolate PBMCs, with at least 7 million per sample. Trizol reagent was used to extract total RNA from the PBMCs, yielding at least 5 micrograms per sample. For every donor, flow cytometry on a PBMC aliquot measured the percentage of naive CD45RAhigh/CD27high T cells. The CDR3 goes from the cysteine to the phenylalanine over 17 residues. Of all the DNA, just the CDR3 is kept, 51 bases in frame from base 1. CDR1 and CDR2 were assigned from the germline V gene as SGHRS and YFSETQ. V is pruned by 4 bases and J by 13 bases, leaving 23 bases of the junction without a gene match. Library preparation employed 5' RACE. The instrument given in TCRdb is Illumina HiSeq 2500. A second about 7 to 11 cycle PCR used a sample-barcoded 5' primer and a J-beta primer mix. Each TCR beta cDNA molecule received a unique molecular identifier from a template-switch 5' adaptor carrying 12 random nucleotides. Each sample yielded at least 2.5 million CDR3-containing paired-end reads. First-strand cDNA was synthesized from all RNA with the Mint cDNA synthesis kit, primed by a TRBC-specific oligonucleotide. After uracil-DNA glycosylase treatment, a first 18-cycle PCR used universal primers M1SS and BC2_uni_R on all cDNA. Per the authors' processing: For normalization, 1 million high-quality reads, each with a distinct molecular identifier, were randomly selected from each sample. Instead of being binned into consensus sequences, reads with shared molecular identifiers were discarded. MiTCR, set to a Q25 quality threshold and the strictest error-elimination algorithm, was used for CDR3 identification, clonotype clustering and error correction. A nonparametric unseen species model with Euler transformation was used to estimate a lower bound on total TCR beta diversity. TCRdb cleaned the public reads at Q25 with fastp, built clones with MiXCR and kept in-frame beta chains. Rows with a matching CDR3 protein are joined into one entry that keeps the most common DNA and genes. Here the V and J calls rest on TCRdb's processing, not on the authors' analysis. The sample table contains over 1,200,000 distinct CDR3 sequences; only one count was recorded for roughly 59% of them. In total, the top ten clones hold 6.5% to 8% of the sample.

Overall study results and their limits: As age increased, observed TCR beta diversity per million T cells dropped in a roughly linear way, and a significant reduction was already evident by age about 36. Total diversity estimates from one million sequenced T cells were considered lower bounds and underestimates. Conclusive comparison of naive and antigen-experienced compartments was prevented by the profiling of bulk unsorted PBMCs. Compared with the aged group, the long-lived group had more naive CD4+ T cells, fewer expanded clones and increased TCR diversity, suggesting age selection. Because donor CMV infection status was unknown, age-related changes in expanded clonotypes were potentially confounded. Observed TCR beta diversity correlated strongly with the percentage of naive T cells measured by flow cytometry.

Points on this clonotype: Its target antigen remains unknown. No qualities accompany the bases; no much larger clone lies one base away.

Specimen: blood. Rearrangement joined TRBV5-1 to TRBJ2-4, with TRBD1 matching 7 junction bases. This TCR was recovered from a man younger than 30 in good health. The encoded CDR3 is CASSPSEGAVVFYKQYF. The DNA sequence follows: TGCGCCAGCAGCCCTAGTGAGGGGGCCGTGGTTTTCTACAAGCAGTACTTC. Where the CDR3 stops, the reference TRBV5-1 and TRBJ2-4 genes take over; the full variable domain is KAGVTQTPRYLIKTRGQQVTLSCSPISGHRSVSWYQQTPGQGLQFLFEYFSETQRNKGNFPGRFSGRQFSNSRSEMNVSTLELGDSALYLCASSPSEGAVVFYKQYFGAGTRLSVL.